This TCR beta chain was captured by sequencing in a study of T cell responses to AZD1222 COVID-19 vaccine. Study outcomes and limitations: The study reported that nearly half of spike-specific TCRs target unmutated variant regions. After two AZD1222 doses, spike-specific TCR breadth and depth rose versus day 0. Baseline antibody screening turned up just six seropositive AZD1222 recipients.

CDR1 is SGHTA, CDR2 FQGTGA, per germline. CDR3 length: 16 residues. Trimming left V 1 base short and J 1 base short, with 10 bases between. Worth noting for this clone: As yet, its antigen is unknown.

The method was immunoSEQ multiplex PCR; TCRdb's version includes in-frame clones alone and lacks a portion of them. Found here are more than 100,000 clones, 75% to 90% of them singletons; the top ten hold approximately 2.6%. Sequenced material: peripheral blood, taken 28 days after the second AZD1222 dose. The rearrangement joins TRBV7-3 to TRBJ2-2, with D possibly being TRBD1 (6 bases). This TCR was recovered from an adult who received the AZD1222 COVID-19 vaccine. CDR3 residues: CASSLMPGVNTGELFF. CDR3 sequence (DNA): TGTGCCAGCAGCTTAATGCCAGGGGTGAACACCGGGGAGCTGTTTTTT. The complete variable domain, with remaining parts taken from reference TRBV7-3 and TRBJ2-2, reads GAGVSQTPSNKVTEKGKYVELRCDPISGHTALYWYRQSLGQGPEFLIYFQGTGAADDSGLPNDRFFAVRPEGSVSTLKIQRTERGDSAVYLCASSLMPGVNTGELFFGEGSRLTVL.